The entry that follows covers one T cell receptor beta chain sequence. The antigen it recognizes is unknown. One base away there is no much larger clone; base qualities are not given. The cohort was made up of about 610 healthy bone marrow donors. Cohort members were all nominally healthy when sampled, although unrecorded immune exposures were likely present. The donor was CMV seronegative and belonged to the group of 352 seronegative cohort members. Every donor gave a peripheral blood sample, and the peripheral blood mononuclear cells from that sample were used for TCR beta sequencing. The Qiagen DNeasy Blood Extraction Kit was used to extract genomic DNA from the blood cell samples. This entry is derived from a study of cytomegalovirus exposure and HLA in healthy donors (dated by TCRdb to the late 2010s). Regarding the research as a whole: In an earlier analysis of 450 to 750 of the donors, roughly 300 Gb of sequence data and approximately 120 million unique TCR beta sequences from about 180 million T cells were reported. An early release covering around 630 HLA-typed donors comprised about 300 gigabases of sequencing data and 85 million or so unique TCR sequences. Among the approximately 400 genotyped donors, around 81% belonged to the genetic ancestry cluster associated with self-reported Caucasian donors. The study aimed to test whether signatures of past pathogen exposure could be identified by cataloging public T cell receptors. The study profiled the T cell repertoires of 550 to 700 subjects by immunosequencing and related them to cytomegalovirus serostatus. In addition to the first cohort of several hundred subjects, a separate validation cohort of approximately 130 different subjects was used. To predict cytomegalovirus infection status, the study combined high-throughput TCR immunosequencing, statistical association of individual TCRs with disease status, and machine learning. A later analysis re-examined previously published TCR beta repertoires from 500 to 700 donors and added high-resolution HLA genotyping to investigate patterns of TCR occurrence. Rather than using new phenotypic data, the later analysis identified candidate immune exposures from TCR beta sequences and from how often those sequences occurred across donors. To decide whether each TCR beta V gene segment behaved as functional or pseudogenic, an earlier analysis of fewer than 750 of the donors relied on high-throughput TCR beta sequencing. Alongside the repertoire data, information on donor age, sex, ethnicity and CMV serostatus was compiled. In a later genetic analysis, genome-wide SNP genotypes for about 60% of the 666 donors were used, and that subset was treated as a discovery cohort. All discovery cohort repertoires had been generated on a single sequencing platform. Class I and class II HLA loci were covered by the typing at four-digit resolution. The number of typed donors differed by locus: about 629-640 for A, B, C, DRB1 and DQB1; 500 to 550 for DQA1; over 600 for DPA1; and some 470 for DPB1. About 5 DR-DQ haplotypes were handled as single units for association and clustering, since linkage in the cohort was strong. On average, roughly 240,000 unique TCR beta nucleotide sequences were sequenced per donor among several hundred genotyped donors of the cohort, with 15% to 20% of those sequences being non-productive. Findings and caveats that apply to the study as a whole: Only TCR beta chains were sequenced in this cohort, and the absence of alpha or paired-chain data limited detectable features. A cluster of highly shared sequence variants was judged likely to represent a technical artifact of the sequencing pipeline. HLA typing was unavailable for some donors at each locus, so association tests used only the typed subset. While some public TCRs were present in many individuals, most TCR sequences turned up only very rarely across donors. A later genetic analysis associated a missense DCLRE1C variant with V-gene and J-gene trimming of TCR beta chains, and an independent cohort replicated the association. In a later analysis, TCR association rates were found to vary across HLA loci, with the most associated TCRs seen for DRB1 alleles and the fewest for HLA-C alleles. Compared with the approximately 720-donor mean, donors in an Asian-associated ancestry cluster had fewer N-insertions in productive TCRs, according to a later genetic analysis. Sequencing depth was assumed to be roughly uniform across donors in the presence/absence analyses, though that assumption may not hold. According to a later analysis, most CMV-associated TCR beta chains appeared to be HLA-restricted, and the HLA associations seemed to be driven largely by CMV exposure. For the cohort, immune exposure information was limited to CMV serostatus. The 87-base-pair reads could not distinguish some IMGT-functional V segments, including TRBV6-2 and TRBV6-3, so those segments were excluded. In both the original and validation cohorts, the classifier was reported to diagnose cytomegalovirus status with high specificity and sensitivity. A further reported finding was that TCR beta sequences accurately predicted the HLA-A and HLA-B alleles for most subjects in the first cohort. The authors suggested that the approach could potentially be extended to other disease states and immunological phenotypes. In a later analysis, HLA-associated TCR beta chains showed more clonal expansion and lower generation probabilities than non-associated chains that were equally common. The study gave a list of over 150 TCR beta chains associated with cytomegalovirus. A later analysis associated about 16,000 TCR beta sequences with specific HLA alleles at a false discovery rate of 0.05. Correlated functional status among segregating V segments might be attributable to linkage disequilibrium, but an unknown experimental factor could not be ruled out. The earlier analysis of approximately 540 of the donors excluded 15 to 20 rarely observed V segments, including chromosome 9 orphons, because counts were too low. In a later analysis, several top co-occurrence clusters were reported to appear linked to parvovirus B19, influenza, CMV and Epstein-Barr virus. In an earlier analysis of fewer than 700 of the donors, most TCR beta V segments appeared in productive rearrangements about 87% or about 30% of the time, broadly matching IMGT annotations. Strong co-occurrence of HLA alleles, especially DR and DQ, made assigning TCR associations to individual alleles difficult. In vitro tests confirmed that a few of the cytomegalovirus-associated TCR beta chains recognize cytomegalovirus antigens.

Inclusive of the bounding cysteine and phenylalanine, the CDR3 is 14 residues long. Only the CDR3 part of the read is kept: 42 bases, read in frame from the first base. Deletion took 8 bases off V and 2 bases off J, with a span of 14 bases between the germline ends. CDR1 and CDR2 (SEHNR, FQNEAQ) derive from the germline V gene (reference sequence). Library generation was performed with the immunoSEQ multiplex PCR assay. The multiplex PCR relied on a mix of 60 forward primers for TCR Vbeta segments and 13 reverse primers for TCR Jbeta segments. A multiplex PCR assay on genomic DNA amplified the CDR3 region of rearranged TCR beta genes. Amplified TCR beta libraries were sequenced as 87-base-pair reads on the Illumina HiSeq System. Under the source paper's analysis protocol: A later analysis counted tens of millions of unique TCR beta chains across the 670 or so repertoires, and around 12 million of these chains were shared by at least two donors. Raw reads were error-corrected and collapsed into unique sequences with a nearest-neighbor algorithm that merged closely related sequences to remove PCR and sequencing errors. Alignment of CDR3 sequences to IMGT reference sequences was used to assign V, D and J gene segments. For a sequence to be retained, a match of at least six nucleotides was required to both a V gene segment and a J gene segment. A rearrangement was called productive if the CDR3 had no stop codons and remained in frame with V and J, and every other rearrangement was called non-productive. CDR3 was defined according to IMGT convention as the region running from the second conserved V-encoded cysteine to the conserved J-encoded phenylalanine. The earlier analysis of approximately 500 of the donors excluded sequences that lacked an unambiguous match to a single V gene segment. An earlier analysis of approximately 590 of the donors classified V segments as functional when productive rearrangements were above 56.7% and as segregating when the standard deviation between donors was above 5%. A statistical classification framework was built for diagnosing cytomegalovirus status from the catalog of TCR beta chain sequences. A later analysis assigned V and J genes by comparing TCR nucleotide sequences with IMGT/GENE-DB human TR gene sequences. Using the TCRdist pipeline, a later analysis assigned CDR3 sequences along with most-parsimonious VDJ recombination scenarios. A later analysis defined each TCR beta chain by its CDR3 amino acid sequence plus V-gene family, and excluded reads lacking a unique V-gene family. A later analysis removed several hundred highly shared, low-generation-probability nucleotide sequences to deal with suspected cross-contamination and a sequencing artifact. In a later analysis, a clonal expansion index was calculated for each public chain from normalized within-repertoire ranks of inferred template counts. Generation probabilities in a later analysis came from a VDJ recombination model fitted to out-of-frame rearrangements, and those results were checked against IGoR. Hypergeometric tests were used in a later analysis to score TCR-TCR, TCR-HLA and TCR-CMV co-occurrence, with a repertoire-size bias correction applied to the TCR pairs. To estimate false discovery rates, a later analysis permuted the HLA or CMV assignments 20 times. In a later analysis, co-occurring TCRs were grouped using DBSCAN, and TCRdist sequence similarity was added for clustering within HLA-allele-positive subsets. For co-occurrence clustering, repertoires with fewer than 30,000 or more than 120,000 public chains were excluded, along with five repertoires with anomalous nucleotide sharing. TCRdb took over this immuneACCESS table, retaining in-frame rearrangements with V and J assigned. Such tables are incomplete; in checked studies, under half of the missing clones stem from an unresolved V gene, and the remainder is unexplained. The V and J calls and clone size are taken from that table; D and trimming were inferred from the DNA. The sample has around 190,000 clones on record, about 78% of them singletons. The ten largest account for less than 3.5% of the sample.

The sequencing sample was made of PBMCs. The sequence was obtained from a woman aged 30 to 39 in good health and CMV-seronegative. The chain is encoded by TRBV7-9 joined to TRBJ2-3; TRBD2 could be the D gene, as 6 bases match. The CDR3 protein sequence reads: CASGDWPFTDTQYF. The nucleotides are TGTGCCAGCGGGGACTGGCCCTTCACAGATACGCAGTATTTT.